The 3 T cell receptor beta chains below were found in one sample sequenced in a study of T cell clonality in common variable immunodeficiency. TCRdb's table, derived via immunoSEQ multiplex PCR, lists solely in-frame clones and lacks some. The specimen has over 45,000 clones, none found just once. Sequenced sample: peripheral blood mononuclear cells. These receptors came from a person aged 18 to 70 in good health.

In its sample, this clone was seen many times. The DNA read from the CDR3 is TGCGCCAGCAGCTTAAACGGCAGGGGAGCAACTAATGAAAAA. It translates to CASSLNGRGATNEK. In full, the CDR3 reads CASSLNGRGATNEKLFF. The rearrangement links TRBV5-1 to TRBJ1-4, with D perhaps matching TRBD1 (6 bases). The read ends 3 residues shy of where the CDR3 ends; the end is completed using the germline J gene. The CDR3 runs to 17 residues. Looked up from germline, CDR1 is SGHRS and CDR2 is YFSETQ. V was pared by 2 bases and J by 0 bases, with 14 bases between.

This clone was counted many times. The DNA ends 3 residues before the CDR3 does, and the rest of the CDR3 is filled in from the germline J gene. The V call is TRBV11-2, the J call TRBJ2-1; D is possibly TRBD2 (5 bases). Germline CDR1 SGHAT, CDR2 FQNNGV. The ends were cut back, 7 bases at V and 4 bases at J, with 11 bases in the middle. The CDR3 loop spans 13 amino acids. The sequenced part of the CDR3 DNA is TGTGCCAGCACCAGAGGGCTGTACAATGAG. Protein product: CASTRGLYNE. The CDR3 in its entirety is CASTRGLYNEQFF.

In its sample, this clone was seen many times. The read finishes 3 residues shy of the CDR3 end, and the germline J gene is used to complete it. V and J are TRBV6-2 or TRBV6-3 and TRBJ1-1; D is unresolved. In germline, CDR1 is MNHEY, CDR2 SVGEGT. V was cut by 11 bases and J by 6 bases, with 10 bases left in between. This CDR3 is built from 10 residues. CDR3 protein: CAAKGAEAFF. Incomplete CDR3 DNA: TGTGCCGCAAAGGGCGCTGAA.